This T cell receptor beta chain was identified during a study of beta chain features in type 1 diabetes. Isolated RNA was reverse transcribed in full, so expressed TCRB transcripts were sequenced. TCRdb's table, derived via immunoSEQ multiplex PCR, lists solely in-frame clones and lacks some. Found here are fewer than 650,000 clones, around 16% of them singletons; the top ten hold under 0.095%. Source material: naive CD4+ T cells from blood. The sequence derives from a man in his late teens or twenties in good health.

In nucleotides, the CDR3 is TGTGCCAGCAGCGTTGATCCGGGATCGGAGACCCAGTACTTC. Residues: CASSVDPGSETQYF. The chain uses TRBV9 and TRBJ2-5, with a possible D match to TRBD2 (5 bases). The CDR3 extends over 14 amino acids. The ends were cut back, 2 bases at V and 5 bases at J, with 13 bases in the middle. CDR1 SGDLS and CDR2 YYNGEE come from the germline V gene.